Following are 14 T cell receptor beta chains from one sample sequenced in a study of T cells in Graves' hyperthyroidism and ophthalmopathy. TCR beta CDR3 sequences were amplified from RNA transcripts. The HTBI primer set drove a first-round RT-PCR of the TCR CDR3. TCRdb redid the calling of the multiplex PCR reads with MiXCR, one entry per CDR3 protein. Of hundreds of thousands of distinct CDR3 sequences detected, about 45% appear once; the ten largest clones hold about 7.7%. Sequencing used peripheral blood or thyroid tissue (not recorded which). These receptors were collected from an adult man with Graves' disease, either hyperthyroidism or ophthalmopathy (not recorded which).

The chain uses TRBV12-5 and TRBJ1-1; D is ambiguous. The CDR3 contains 16 residues. Germline CDR1 reads LGHNT; CDR2 reads FRNRAP. V lost 2 bases and J lost 1, with 14 bases in between. The CDR3 is CASGLPSFQRNTEAFF. CDR3 coding DNA: TGTGCTAGTGGTTTGCCCTCTTTTCAGAGGAACACTGAAGCTTTCTTT.

This clonotype was picked up many times. The chain carries TRBV19 and TRBJ1-2; a possible D gene is TRBD1 (5 bases). V was clipped by 5 bases and J by 0 bases, with 10 bases between them. Germline assignment: CDR1 LNHDA and CDR2 SQIVND (reference sequence). This CDR3 has 14 amino acids. CDR3 in amino acids: CASSSTASNYGYTF. CDR3 in DNA: TGTGCCAGTAGTTCGACAGCTTCTAACTATGGCTACACCTTC.

This clonotype was counted only a few times. The rearrangement links TRBV10-2 to TRBJ1-1; D is ambiguous. The CDR3 contains 14 residues. Germline loops: CDR1 WSHSY, CDR2 SAAADI. Trimming stripped 3 bases from V and 7 bases from J, with 15 bases between. CDR3 in DNA: TGCGCCAGCAGTGATGGAACGGGCTCAATTGAAGCTTTCTTT. Amino acids: CASSDGTGSIEAFF.

This chain links TRBV2 with TRBJ2-7; D not certain. Germline V gives CDR1 SNHLY, CDR2 FYNNEI. The CDR3 has 12 amino acids. Trimming removed 8 bases from V and 4 bases from J, with 12 bases in between. For the CDR3, the DNA is TGTGCCAGCGGGTCCGCAGCGTACGAGCAGTACTTC. Encoded protein: CASGSAAYEQYF. Together with reference TRBV2 and TRBJ2-7, the CDR3 gives the full variable domain: EPEVTQTPSHQVTQMGQEVILRCVPISNHLYFYWYRQILGQKVEFLVSFYNNEISEKSEIFDDQFSVERPDGSNFTLKIRSTKLEDSAMYFCASGSAAYEQYFGPGTRLTVT.

This clonotype was seen more than once but under ten times. V is TRBV9 and J is TRBJ1-5, with a possible D match to TRBD1 (6 bases). V was cut by 1 base and J by 0 bases, with 14 bases left in between. The length of the CDR3 is 17 residues. The V gene's germline CDR1 is SGDLS and CDR2 YYNGEE. CDR3 nucleotide sequence: TGTGCCAGCAGCGTACCCCAGGACAGCTGTAGCAATCAGCCCCAGCATTTT. Translated, it gives CASSVPQDSCSNQPQHF.

At least ten counts were recorded for this clonotype. The gene calls are TRBV2 and TRBJ1-4; D remains unclear. CDR1 and CDR2 from the germline V gene are SNHLY and FYNNEI. CDR3 length: 14 amino acids. Trimming cost V 2 bases and J 8 bases, with 12 bases left between them. CDR3 protein: CASSERVGHEKLFF. The CDR3 region has the DNA TGTGCCAGCAGTGAACGGGTCGGGCACGAAAAACTGTTTTTT.

In the case of this clonotype: Given a much more abundant clone one base away, this may be a read error. This chain links TRBV10-3 with TRBJ1-5; D remains ambiguous. Germline assignment: CDR1 ENHRY and CDR2 SYGVKD. The CDR3 loop spans 14 amino acids. The ends were cut back, 4 bases at V and 3 bases at J, with 10 bases in the middle. The CDR3 loop is CAISGSPFNQPQHF. The CDR3 DNA is TGTGCCATCAGTGGGTCGCCTTTCAATCAGCCCCAGCATTTT.

The chain is built from TRBV7-2 and TRBJ1-6, with TRBD1 matching over 10 bases. The CDR3 length is 16 residues. V lost 8 bases, J lost 5 bases, and 9 bases stayed unmatched. Germline assignment: CDR1 SGHTA and CDR2 FQGNSA. The DNA of the CDR3 is TGTGCCAGCGCGTTTGGGACAGGGGTACATAATTCACCCCTCCACTTT. This sequence encodes CASAFGTGVHNSPLHF.

The chain couples TRBV2 to TRBJ1-3; the match to TRBD1 covers 9 bases. The CDR3 is 14 amino acids. V lost 6 bases, J lost 3 bases, and 3 bases stayed unmatched. The germline CDR1 and CDR2 sequences are SNHLY and FYNNEI. In DNA form, the CDR3 reads TGTGCCAGCAGGGGACAGGGCTTTGGAAACACCATATATTTT. Protein sequence: CASRGQGFGNTIYF. Based on the CDR3 plus reference TRBV2 and TRBJ1-3, the full variable domain is EPEVTQTPSHQVTQMGQEVILRCVPISNHLYFYWYRQILGQKVEFLVSFYNNEISEKSEIFDDQFSVERPDGSNFTLKIRSTKLEDSAMYFCASRGQGFGNTIYFGEGSWLTVV.

There are a few counts of this clonotype. V and J are TRBV19 and TRBJ1-5; TRBD1 is a possible D gene (6 bases). Trimming cost V 5 bases and J 0 bases, with 14 bases left between them. The CDR3 sequence is 16 residues long. CDR1 is LNHDA, CDR2 SQIVND, per germline (reference sequence). The CDR3 reads CASSFPDSGSNQPQHF. The CDR3 nucleotides are TGTGCCAGTAGTTTTCCGGACAGTGGTAGCAATCAGCCCCAGCATTTT.

The chain carries TRBV7-8 and TRBJ2-7, with D perhaps matching TRBD2 (6 bases). Germline assignment: CDR1 SGHVS and CDR2 FQNEAQ. V lost 3 bases to trimming and J lost 0 bases, with 21 bases between them. This CDR3 has 18 amino acids. The CDR3 spells CASSFREAAGRSSYEQYF. CDR3 coding DNA: TGTGCCAGCAGCTTCAGGGAGGCGGCGGGTCGGAGCTCCTACGAGCAGTACTTC.

A remark on this clonotype: Being one base from a much bigger clone, this may be a read error. The chain uses TRBV7-8 and TRBJ1-1; unclear D gene. CDR1 and CDR2 from the germline V gene are SGHVS and FQNEAQ. There are 14 residues in the CDR3. V lost 1 base to trimming and J lost 11 bases, with 17 bases between them. The CDR3 DNA sequence: TGTGCCAGCAGCTTAGGTACGGTACACGTCGACGCTTTCTTT. Residues: CASSLGTVHVDAFF. Complete variable domain (other parts from reference TRBV7-8 and TRBJ1-1): GAGVSQSPRYKVAKRGQDVALRCDPISGHVSLFWYQQALGQGPEFLTYFQNEAQLDKSGLPSDRFFAERPEGSVSTLKIQRTQQEDSAVYLCASSLGTVHVDAFFGQGTRLTVV.

The rearrangement uses TRBV11-2 and TRBJ2-7; D is possibly TRBD1 (5 bases). Deletions cut 8 bases from V and 5 bases from J, with 13 bases between. CDR1 and CDR2 (germline): SGHAT, FQNNGV. The CDR3 runs to 12 residues. The CDR3: CASSRAAHEQYF. Written as DNA, the CDR3 is TGTGCCAGCTCCAGGGCCGCGCACGAGCAGTACTTC.

In this sample, this clonotype turned up a few times. The CDR3 spells CASAKVGGRGEQYF. CDR3 sequence (DNA): TGTGCCTCAGCAAAGGTGGGGGGCCGCGGCGAGCAGTACTTC. The chain uses TRBV10-3 and TRBJ2-7; D is tentatively TRBD1 or TRBD2 (6 bases each). The CDR3 is 14 residues long. V lost 11 bases, J lost 6 bases, and 23 bases lay in between. From germline, CDR1 is ENHRY and CDR2 SYGVKD.